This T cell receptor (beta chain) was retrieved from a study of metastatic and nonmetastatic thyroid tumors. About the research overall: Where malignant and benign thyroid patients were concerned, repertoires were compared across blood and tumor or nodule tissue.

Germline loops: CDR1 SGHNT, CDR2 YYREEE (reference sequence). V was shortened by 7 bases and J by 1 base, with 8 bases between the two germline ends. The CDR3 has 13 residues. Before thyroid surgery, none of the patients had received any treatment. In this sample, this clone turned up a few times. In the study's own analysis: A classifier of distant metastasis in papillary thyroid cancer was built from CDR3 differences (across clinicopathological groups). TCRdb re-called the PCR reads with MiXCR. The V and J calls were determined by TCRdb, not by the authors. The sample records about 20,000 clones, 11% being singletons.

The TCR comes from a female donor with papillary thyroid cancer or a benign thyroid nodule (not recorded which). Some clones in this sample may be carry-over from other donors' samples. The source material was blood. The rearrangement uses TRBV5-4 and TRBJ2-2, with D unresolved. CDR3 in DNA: TGTGCCAGCCACAGCCAGAACACCGGGGAGCTGTTTTTT. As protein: CASHSQNTGELFF.